The entry below describes one T cell receptor (beta chain). This record belongs to a study of blood T cell repertoires in COVID-19. Study in general: From T cells, B-cell-depleted T cells, or PBMCs came the material, which was cDNA or gDNA.

Original processing notes: Estimates of nucleated cell counts were drawn from the amplification of reference gene primers. Sequencing was performed with immunoSEQ multiplex PCR; in TCRdb, only in-frame clones are kept and a portion is missing. V, J and clone size reflect that table, while D and trimming were determined from the DNA. The sample includes roughly 100,000 clones, roughly 84% seen only once; the top ten take 2.1%. The V end lost 0 bases, the J end lost 1 base, and 14 bases lay between the germline ends. The CDR3 is 17 residues long. Germline V gene lookup returns CDR1 SGHDN and CDR2 FVKESK.

The chain employs TRBV14 and TRBJ2-3; D unclear. This receptor was obtained from a human donor in a cohort sampled during active COVID-19. The sample comprised peripheral blood. CDR3 DNA: TGTGCCAGCAGCCAAGATCGGAGTAGTCGGGGCACAGATACGCAGTATTTT. Its translation: CASSQDRSSRGTDTQYF.